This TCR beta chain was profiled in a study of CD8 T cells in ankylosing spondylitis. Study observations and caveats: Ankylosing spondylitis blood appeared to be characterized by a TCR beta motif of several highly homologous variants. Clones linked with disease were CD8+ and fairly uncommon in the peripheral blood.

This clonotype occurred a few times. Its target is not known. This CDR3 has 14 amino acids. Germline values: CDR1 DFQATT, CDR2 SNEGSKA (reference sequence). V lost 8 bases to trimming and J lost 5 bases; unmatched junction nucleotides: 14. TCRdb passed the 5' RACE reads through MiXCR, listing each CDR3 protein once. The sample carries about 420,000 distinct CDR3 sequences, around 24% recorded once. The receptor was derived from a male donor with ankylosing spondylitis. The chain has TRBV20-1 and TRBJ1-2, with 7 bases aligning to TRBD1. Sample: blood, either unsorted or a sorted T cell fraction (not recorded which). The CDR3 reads CSTHPGQRIYGYTF. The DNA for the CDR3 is TGCAGTACCCATCCGGGACAGAGGATATATGGCTACACCTTC.